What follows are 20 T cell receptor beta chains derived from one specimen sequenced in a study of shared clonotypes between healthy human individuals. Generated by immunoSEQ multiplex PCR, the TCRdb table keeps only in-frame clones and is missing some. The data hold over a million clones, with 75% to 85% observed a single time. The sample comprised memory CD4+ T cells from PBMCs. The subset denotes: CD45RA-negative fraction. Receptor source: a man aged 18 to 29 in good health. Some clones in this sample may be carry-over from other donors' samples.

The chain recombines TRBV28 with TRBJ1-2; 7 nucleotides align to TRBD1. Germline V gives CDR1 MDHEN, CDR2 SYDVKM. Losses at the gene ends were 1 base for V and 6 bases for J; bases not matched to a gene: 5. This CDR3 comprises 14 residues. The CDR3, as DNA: TGTGCCAGCAGTTTATTGGACAGGAGAGATGGCTACACCTTC. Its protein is CASSLLDRRDGYTF.

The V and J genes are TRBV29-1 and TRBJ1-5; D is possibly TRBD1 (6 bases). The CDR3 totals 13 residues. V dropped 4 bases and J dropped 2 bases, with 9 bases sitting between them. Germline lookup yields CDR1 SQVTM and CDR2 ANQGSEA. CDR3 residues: CSVGEGGNQPQHF. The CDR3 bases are TGCAGCGTTGGCGAGGGGGGCAATCAGCCCCAGCATTTT.

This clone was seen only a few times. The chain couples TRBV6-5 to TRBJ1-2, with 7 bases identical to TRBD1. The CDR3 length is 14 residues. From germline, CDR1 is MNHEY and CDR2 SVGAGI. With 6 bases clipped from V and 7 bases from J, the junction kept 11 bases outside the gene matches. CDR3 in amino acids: CASSQTGSASGYTF. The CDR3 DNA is TGTGCCAGCAGCCAGACAGGGTCTGCTTCTGGCTACACCTTC.

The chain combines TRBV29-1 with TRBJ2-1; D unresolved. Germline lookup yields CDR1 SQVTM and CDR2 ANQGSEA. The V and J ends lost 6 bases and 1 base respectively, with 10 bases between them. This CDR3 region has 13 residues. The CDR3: CSVARSSYNEQFF. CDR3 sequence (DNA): TGCAGCGTAGCTAGGTCTTCCTACAATGAGCAGTTCTTC.

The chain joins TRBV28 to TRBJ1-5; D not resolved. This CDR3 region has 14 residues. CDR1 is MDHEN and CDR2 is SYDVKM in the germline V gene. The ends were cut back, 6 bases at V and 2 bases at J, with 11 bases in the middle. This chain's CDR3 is CASSSSLGNQPQHF. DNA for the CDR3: TGTGCCAGCAGCTCGTCGCTGGGCAATCAGCCCCAGCATTTT. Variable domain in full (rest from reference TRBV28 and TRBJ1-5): DVKVTQSSRYLVKRTGEKVFLECVQDMDHENMFWYRQDPGLGLRLIYFSYDVKMKEKGDIPEGYSVSREKKERFSLILESASTNQTSMYLCASSSSLGNQPQHFGDGTRLSIL.

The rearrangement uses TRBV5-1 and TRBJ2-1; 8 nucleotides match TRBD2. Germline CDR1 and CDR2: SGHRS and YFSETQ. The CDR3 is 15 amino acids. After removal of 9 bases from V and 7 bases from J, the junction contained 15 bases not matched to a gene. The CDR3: CATRSGSQEWNEQFF. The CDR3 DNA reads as TGCGCCACCAGAAGCGGGAGCCAGGAGTGGAATGAGCAGTTCTTC.

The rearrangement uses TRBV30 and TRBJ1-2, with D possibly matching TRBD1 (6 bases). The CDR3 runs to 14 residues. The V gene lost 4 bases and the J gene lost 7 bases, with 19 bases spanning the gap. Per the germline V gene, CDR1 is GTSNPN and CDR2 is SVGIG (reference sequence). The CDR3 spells CAWMYGGARVGYTF. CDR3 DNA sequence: TGTGCCTGGATGTATGGGGGGGCGCGAGTTGGCTACACCTTC.

Here the CDR3 reads CASSLERGLTDTQYF. The CDR3, as DNA: TGTGCCAGCAGTTTGGAAAGGGGGCTCACAGATACGCAGTATTTT. The chain uses TRBV28 and TRBJ2-3, with TRBD1 identical over 7 bases. In germline, CDR1 is MDHEN, CDR2 SYDVKM. V trimming: 3 bases; J trimming: 2 bases; junction bases outside the gene matches: 5. The CDR3 contains 15 residues.

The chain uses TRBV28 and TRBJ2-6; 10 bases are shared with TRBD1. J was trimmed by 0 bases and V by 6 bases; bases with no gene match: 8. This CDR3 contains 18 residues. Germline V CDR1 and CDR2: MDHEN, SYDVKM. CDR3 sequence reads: CASSSGTGATSGANVLTF. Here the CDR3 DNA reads TGTGCCAGCAGCTCCGGGACAGGGGCAACCTCTGGGGCCAACGTCCTGACTTTC.

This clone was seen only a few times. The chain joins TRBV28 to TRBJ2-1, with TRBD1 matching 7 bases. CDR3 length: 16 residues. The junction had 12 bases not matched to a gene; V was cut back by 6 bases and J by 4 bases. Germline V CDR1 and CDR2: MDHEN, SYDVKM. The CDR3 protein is CASSHTGTANYNEQFF. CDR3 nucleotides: TGTGCCAGCAGCCACACCGGGACAGCAAATTACAATGAGCAGTTCTTC.

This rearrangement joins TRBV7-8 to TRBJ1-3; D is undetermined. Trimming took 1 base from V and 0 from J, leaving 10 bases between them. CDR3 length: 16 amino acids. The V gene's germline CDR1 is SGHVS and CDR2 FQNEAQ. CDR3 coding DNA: TGTGCCAGCAGCTTAGTCGCGGGGAACTCTGGAAACACCATATATTTT. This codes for CASSLVAGNSGNTIYF.

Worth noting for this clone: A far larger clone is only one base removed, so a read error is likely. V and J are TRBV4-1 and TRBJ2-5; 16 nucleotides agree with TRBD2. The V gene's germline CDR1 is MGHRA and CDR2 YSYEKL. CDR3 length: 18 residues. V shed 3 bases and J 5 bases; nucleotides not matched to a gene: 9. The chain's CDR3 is CASSHGTSGGAVRETQYF. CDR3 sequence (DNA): TGCGCCAGCAGCCACGGGACTAGCGGGGGGGCCGTAAGGGAGACCCAGTACTTC.

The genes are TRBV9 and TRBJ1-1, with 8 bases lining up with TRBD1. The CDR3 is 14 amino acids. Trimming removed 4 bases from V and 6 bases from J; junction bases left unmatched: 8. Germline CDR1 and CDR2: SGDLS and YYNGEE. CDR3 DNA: TGTGCCAGCAGCAAGATACAGGGGGAGTCTGAAGCTTTCTTT. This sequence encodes CASSKIQGESEAFF.

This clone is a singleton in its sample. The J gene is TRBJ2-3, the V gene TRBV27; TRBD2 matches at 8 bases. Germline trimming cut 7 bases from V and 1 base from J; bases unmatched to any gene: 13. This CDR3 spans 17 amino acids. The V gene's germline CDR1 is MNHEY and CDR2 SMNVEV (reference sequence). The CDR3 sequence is CASKVAGEAGGTDTQYF. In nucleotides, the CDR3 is TGTGCCAGCAAAGTTGCGGGGGAAGCGGGAGGCACAGATACGCAGTATTTT.

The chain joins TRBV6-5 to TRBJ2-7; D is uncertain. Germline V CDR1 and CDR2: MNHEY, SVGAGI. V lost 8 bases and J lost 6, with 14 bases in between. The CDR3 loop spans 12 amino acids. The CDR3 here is CASRQQDSEQYF. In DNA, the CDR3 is TGTGCCAGCCGGCAGCAGGATTCCGAGCAGTACTTC.

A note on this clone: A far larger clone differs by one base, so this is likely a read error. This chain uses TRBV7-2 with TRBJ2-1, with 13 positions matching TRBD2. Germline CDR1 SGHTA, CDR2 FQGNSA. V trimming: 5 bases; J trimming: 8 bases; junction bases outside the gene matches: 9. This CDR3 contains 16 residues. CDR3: CASSIEGLAGRYEQFF. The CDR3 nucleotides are TGTGCCAGCAGCATAGAGGGACTAGCGGGACGGTATGAGCAGTTCTTC.

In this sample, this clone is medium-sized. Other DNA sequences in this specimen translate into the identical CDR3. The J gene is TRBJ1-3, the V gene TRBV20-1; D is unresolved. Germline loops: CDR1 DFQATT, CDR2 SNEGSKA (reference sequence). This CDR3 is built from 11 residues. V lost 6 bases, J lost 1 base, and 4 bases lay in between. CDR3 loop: CSAESGNTIYF. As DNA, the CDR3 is TGCAGTGCCGAATCTGGAAACACCATATATTTT.

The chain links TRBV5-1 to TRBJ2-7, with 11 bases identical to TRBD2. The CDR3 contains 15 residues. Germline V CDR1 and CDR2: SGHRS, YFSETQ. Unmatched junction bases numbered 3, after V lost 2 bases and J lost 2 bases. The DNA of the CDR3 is TGCGCCAGCAGCTTCACTAGCGGGAGCCCCTACGAGCAGTACTTC. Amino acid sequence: CASSFTSGSPYEQYF.

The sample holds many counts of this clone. CDR3 in amino acids: CASSQDRDRVAETQYF. DNA of the CDR3: TGTGCCAGCAGCCAAGATCGCGACAGGGTGGCGGAGACCCAGTACTTC. V gene TRBV4-2 combines with J gene TRBJ2-5, with TRBD1 matching over 7 bases. CDR3 length equals 16 residues. Trimming removed 0 bases from V and 5 bases from J; junction bases left unmatched: 9. The germline gives CDR1 LGHNA, CDR2 YNFKEQ.

The CDR3 reads CASSPQPASSNQPQHF. As DNA, the CDR3 is TGTGCCAGCTCACCACAGCCGGCGTCCAGCAATCAGCCCCAGCATTTT. This chain links TRBV18 with TRBJ1-5; D is unclear. This CDR3 comprises 16 residues. Trimming took 1 base from V and 1 from J, leaving 11 bases between them. From germline, CDR1 is KGHSH and CDR2 LQKENI.